This is a list of T cell receptor beta chains from one sample in a study of T cells in Graves' hyperthyroidism and ophthalmopathy. In TCRdb, the multiplex PCR reads were re-called with MiXCR into one record per CDR3 protein. The table includes about 610,000 distinct CDR3 sequences, roughly 15% detected once. Sequencing used blood. The receptors stem from a woman aged 40 to 50 with Graves' ophthalmopathy. The CDR3 runs from the conserved cysteine through the conserved F or W. The D gene is left open where the match is weak. Size values are once, few and many counts, or a class for expanded clones, and some rows have none.

size,J,D,V,CDR3,DNA
many,TRBJ2-7,TRBD1,TRBV12-3/TRBV12-4,CASSVGQTYEQYF,TGTGCCAGCTCGGTGGGACAGACCTACGAGCAGTACTTC
many,TRBJ2-7,-,TRBV7-2,CASSLVWQESDEQYF,TGTGCCAGCAGCTTAGTGTGGCAGGAAAGCGACGAGCAGTACTTC
many,TRBJ2-7,TRBD2,TRBV20-1,CSVRPGGGGNSYEQYF,TGCAGTGTCCGTCCGGGAGGGGGAGGCAACTCCTACGAGCAGTACTTC
many,TRBJ1-1,-,TRBV7-2,CASSFSGFGTEAFF,TGTGCCAGCAGTTTTAGCGGATTCGGAACTGAAGCTTTCTTT
many,TRBJ2-7,-,TRBV28,CASSIQDPLSYEQYF,TGTGCCAGCAGTATACAGGACCCTTTATCCTACGAGCAGTACTTC
few,TRBJ2-7,TRBD1,TRBV7-9,CASSLAQRGQNEQYF,TGTGCCAGCAGCTTAGCGCAAAGGGGGCAGAACGAGCAGTACTTC
many,TRBJ1-5,-,TRBV24-1,CATSGGMGQPQHF,TGTGCCACCAGTGGAGGGATGGGTCAGCCCCAGCATTTT
-,TRBJ2-5,TRBD2,TRBV2,CASSPPVASGSETQYF,TGTGCCAGCAGTCCCCCGGTGGCTAGCGGGAGTGAGACCCAGTACTTC
many,TRBJ2-7,-,TRBV19,CASSIQPDSYEQYF,TGTGCCAGTAGTATACAACCGGACTCCTACGAGCAGTACTTC
many,TRBJ1-1,TRBD1,TRBV15,CATSRDLGTVNTEAFF,TGTGCCACCAGCAGAGATCTTGGGACAGTGAACACTGAAGCTTTCTTT
few,TRBJ1-5,-,TRBV11-1,CASSLGRVLRYQSWPQHF,TGTGCCAGCAGCTTAGGTCGGGTACTGAGATATCAAAGTTGGCCCCAGCATTTT
once,TRBJ2-5,-,TRBV6-1,CASSESPLGFQYF,TGTGCCAGCAGTGAAAGCCCACTCGGTTTCCAGTACTTC
few,TRBJ1-1,-,TRBV7-9,CASSPDFEAFF,TGTGCCAGCAGCCCCGACTTTGAAGCTTTCTTT
few,TRBJ1-1,-,TRBV6-1,CASRQARNTEAFF,TGTGCCAGCAGACAGGCAAGGAACACTGAAGCTTTCTTT
many,TRBJ1-5,TRBD1,TRBV15,CATSGPGQGFFQPQHF,TGTGCCACCAGCGGTCCGGGACAGGGGTTTTTCCAGCCCCAGCATTTT
many,TRBJ2-2,-,TRBV27,CASSYSHTGELFF,TGTGCCAGCAGTTACTCTCACACCGGGGAGCTGTTTTTT
-,TRBJ2-2,TRBD2,TRBV28,CASSSTSAWGTGELFF,TGTGCCAGCAGCTCCACTAGCGCGTGGGGGACCGGGGAGCTGTTTTTT
-,TRBJ1-5,-,TRBV6-2/TRBV6-3,CASSFPLEYNQPQHF,TGTGCCAGCAGTTTTCCGTTGGAGTACAATCAGCCCCAGCATTTT
few,TRBJ1-2,-,TRBV5-6,CASSYTENYGYTF,TGTGCCAGCAGCTATACGGAAAACTATGGCTACACCTTC
many,TRBJ1-1,-,TRBV12-5,CASGLVSGQTTEAFF,TGTGCTAGTGGTTTGGTAAGTGGACAGACCACTGAAGCTTTCTTT
few,TRBJ1-1,-,TRBV3-1,CASSQETYTEAFF,TGTGCCAGCAGCCAAGAAACTTACACTGAAGCTTTCTTT
many,TRBJ2-5,TRBD1,TRBV18,CASSTGQSKTQYF,TGTGCCAGCTCCACGGGACAGTCAAAGACCCAGTACTTC
-,TRBJ2-5,-,TRBV11-2,CASSLLAARWAETQYF,TGTGCCAGCAGCCTATTAGCGGCTCGGTGGGCAGAGACCCAGTACTTC
-,TRBJ1-1,-,TRBV6-2/TRBV6-3,CASSYTDQNTEAFF,TGTGCCAGCAGTTACACGGATCAGAACACTGAAGCTTTCTTT
-,TRBJ2-5,-,TRBV28,CASSSTLSRVGETQYF,TGTGCCAGCAGTTCGACCCTCTCCAGGGTCGGGGAGACCCAGTACTTC
many,TRBJ2-5,TRBD2,TRBV9,CASSVDSGVQETQYF,TGTGCCAGCAGCGTAGATAGCGGGGTCCAAGAGACCCAGTACTTC
-,TRBJ1-1,-,TRBV3-1,CASSQSDTGNTEAFF,TGTGCCAGCAGCCAATCGGACACAGGGAACACTGAAGCTTTCTTT
many,TRBJ1-5,-,TRBV28,CASKLDRGHTSNQPQHF,TGTGCCAGCAAGCTCGATAGAGGACACACTAGCAATCAGCCCCAGCATTTT
many,TRBJ2-2,-,TRBV5-1,CASSRGTNTGELFF,TGCGCCAGCAGTAGGGGCACGAACACCGGGGAGCTGTTTTTT
few,TRBJ2-3,-,TRBV30,CAWRSADTQYF,TGTGCCTGGAGGTCGGCAGATACGCAGTATTTT
-,TRBJ2-1,-,TRBV28,CASNRDSSYIEQFF,TGTGCCAGCAACCGCGACAGTAGTTACATTGAGCAGTTCTTC
-,TRBJ1-1,TRBD1,TRBV6-1,CASRAWTGNTEAFF,TGTGCCAGCAGGGCTTGGACAGGGAACACTGAAGCTTTCTTT